These 18 T cell receptor beta chains came from one sample sequenced in a study of T-cell reconstitution after alpha-beta-depleted transplantation in children. The TCRbeta library was prepared with unique molecular identifiers. TCRdb re-called the PCR reads through MiXCR, storing one row per CDR3 protein. Altogether 200,000 to 250,000 distinct CDR3 sequences are present, approximately 9% being singletons, with the ten largest covering 5% to 7%. Sequences were derived from PBMCs from the stem cell graft donor, sampled from the stem cell graft. The source of these receptors is a human donor who donated a stem cell graft to a child with acute lymphoblastic leukemia.

Ten or more counts support this clonotype. The chain has TRBV12-3 or TRBV12-4 and TRBJ1-1; D not resolved. V gave up 2 bases and J gave up 3 bases, with 10 bases separating them. The CDR3 length is 14 residues. For the CDR3, the DNA is TGTGCCAGCAGTTTAAACTCGGGCGACACTGAAGCTTTCTTT. Amino acid sequence: CASSLNSGDTEAFF.

The chain joins TRBV6-2 or TRBV6-3 to TRBJ1-1, with TRBD1 as a possible D gene (6 bases). The CDR3 consists of 14 residues. The germline V gene has CDR1 MNHEY and CDR2 SVGEGT. Trimming stripped 5 bases from V and 1 base from J, with 11 bases between. The CDR3 sequence is CASSVTGGNTEAFF. CDR3 nucleotides: TGTGCCAGCAGTGTGACAGGAGGGAACACTGAAGCTTTCTTT.

There are many counts of this clonotype. J is TRBJ2-3 and V is TRBV5-1; 8 bases line up with TRBD2. Trimming cost V 4 bases and J 0 bases; bases outside gene matches: 10. Germline CDR1 SGHRS, CDR2 YFSETQ. The CDR3 covers 17 residues. CDR3 nucleotides: TGCGCCAGCAGCCGTAGACTAGCGACCGAGAGCACAGATACGCAGTATTTT. Translating it yields CASSRRLATESTDTQYF.

The DNA for the CDR3 is TGCAGTGCTCTTAGCGGGGGGGTTTCAGATACGCAGTATTTT. This codes for CSALSGGVSDTQYF. The V gene is TRBV20-1, the J gene TRBJ2-3; 11 bases map to TRBD2. After removal of 5 bases from V and 4 bases from J, the junction contained 5 bases not matched to a gene. Germline CDR1 DFQATT, CDR2 SNEGSKA (reference sequence). CDR3 length equals 14 residues.

The table lists this clonotype with a few counts. V gene TRBV5-1 combines with J gene TRBJ1-1; tentatively, D is TRBD1 (6 bases). Between the trimmed V and J ends, which lost 2 bases and 1 base, there was a span of 12 bases. Germline V gene lookup returns CDR1 SGHRS and CDR2 YFSETQ. The CDR3 has 15 amino acids. The CDR3 DNA is TGCGCCAGCAGCTTCCGGATGGGACAGAACACTGAAGCTTTCTTT. Translation: CASSFRMGQNTEAFF.

This clonotype was recorded a few times. This chain links TRBV27 with TRBJ1-4, with D perhaps matching TRBD1 (6 bases). With 6 bases removed from V and 2 bases from J, the gap between germline ends came to 13 bases. The CDR3 length is 15 residues. Germline values: CDR1 MNHEY, CDR2 SMNVEV (reference sequence). CDR3 nucleotides: TGTGCCAGCAGCAAACGTGGACAGACTAATGAAAAACTGTTTTTT. Amino acids: CASSKRGQTNEKLFF.

This clonotype showed up just a few times. The rearrangement uses TRBV12-3 or TRBV12-4 and TRBJ1-5, with a weak D call TRBD1 (5 bases). This CDR3 is built from 15 residues. The V gene lost 6 bases and the J gene lost 1 base, with 13 bases spanning the gap. Here the CDR3 reads CASSRDEWSNQPQHF. In DNA, the CDR3 is TGTGCCAGCAGCCGGGACGAATGGAGCAATCAGCCCCAGCATTTT.

The V and J genes are TRBV12-3 or TRBV12-4 and TRBJ2-1, with D possibly matching TRBD1 (5 bases). The V end was cut by 2 bases, the J end by 6 bases, with 8 bases between. This CDR3 contains 13 residues. The CDR3 protein is CASSLRQSNEQFF. For the CDR3, the DNA is TGTGCCAGCAGTTTAAGACAGAGCAATGAGCAGTTCTTC.

This clonotype was detected a few times. CDR3 sequence reads: CASRTTDREVEYF. CDR3 nucleotides: TGTGCCAGCAGAACAACGGACAGGGAGGTTGAGTACTTC. The chain combines TRBV27 with TRBJ2-4; 8 bases are a match to TRBD1. There are 13 residues in the CDR3. Trimming removed 6 bases from V and 14 bases from J; junction bases left unmatched: 12. CDR1 is MNHEY, CDR2 SMNVEV, per germline (reference sequence).

This clonotype appeared many times. This chain connects TRBV4-2 to TRBJ2-2, with D tentatively TRBD2 (6 bases). Trimming took off 0 bases at V and 0 bases at J, with 14 bases between the two ends. The germline V gene has CDR1 LGHNA and CDR2 YNFKEQ. The CDR3 length is 18 residues. In nucleotides, the CDR3 is TGTGCCAGCAGCCAAGATGGTATAGGAGGGGCGAACACCGGGGAGCTGTTTTTT. Translation gives CASSQDGIGGANTGELFF.

The chain combines TRBV12-3 or TRBV12-4 with TRBJ2-5, with D possibly being TRBD2 (6 bases). Trimming pared 8 bases from V and 2 bases from J, leaving 18 bases between. This CDR3 spans 15 amino acids. In DNA form, the CDR3 reads TGTGCCAGCGACCGAGGGTCTGGGGGGCAAGAGACCCAGTACTTC. Translated: CASDRGSGGQETQYF.

The genes are TRBV12-3 or TRBV12-4 and TRBJ2-7; the match to TRBD1 covers 10 bases. With V trimmed by 1 base and J by 5 bases, 5 bases remained unmatched. This CDR3 spans 15 amino acids. CDR3 loop: CASSLGGQGSNEQYF. The CDR3 region has the DNA TGTGCCAGCAGTTTAGGGGGACAGGGGAGCAACGAGCAGTACTTC.

The sample holds a few counts of this clonotype. The V and J genes are TRBV7-2 and TRBJ1-5; TRBD1 matches at 8 bases. With V trimmed by 0 bases and J by 0 bases, 10 bases remained unmatched. The CDR3 consists of 19 residues. Germline V lookup: CDR1 SGHTA, CDR2 FQGNSA. The CDR3 here is CASSLARTGMKYSNQPQHF. The CDR3 DNA reads TGTGCCAGCAGCTTAGCTAGGACAGGGATGAAGTATAGCAATCAGCCCCAGCATTTT.

The chain links TRBV25-1 to TRBJ1-5; possible D gene TRBD1, 5 bases. The V end lost 5 bases, the J end lost 2 bases, and 13 bases lay between the germline ends. Germline V gives CDR1 MGHDK, CDR2 SYGVNS. CDR3 length: 15 amino acids. This CDR3 is CASSPGGEGNQPQHF. CDR3 coding DNA: TGTGCCAGCAGTCCTGGGGGAGAGGGCAATCAGCCCCAGCATTTT.

In its sample, this clonotype was seen a few times. The chain is built from TRBV20-1 and TRBJ1-2; D uncertain. The CDR3 is 13 amino acids. Germline V gives CDR1 DFQATT, CDR2 SNEGSKA (reference sequence). V dropped 5 bases and J dropped 4 bases, with 14 bases sitting between them. The CDR3 DNA is TGCAGTGCTGCTCCCGGGGTCGGCTATGGCTACACCTTC. This sequence encodes CSAAPGVGYGYTF.

This clonotype was observed at least ten times. The chain employs TRBV27 and TRBJ2-7, with 7 positions matching TRBD2. CDR1 and CDR2 from the germline V gene are MNHEY and SMNVEV (reference sequence). V was pared by 8 bases and J by 4 bases, with 8 bases of the junction left unmatched. The CDR3 runs to 13 residues. The CDR3 is CASSGGGPYEQYF. In DNA form, the CDR3 reads TGTGCCAGCTCAGGCGGGGGACCATACGAGCAGTACTTC.

This clonotype has ten or more counts. In nucleotides, the CDR3 is TGCAGTGCTAGGATGGCTGGGACAGGGGGCGAGGGCTACACCTTC. Protein product: CSARMAGTGGEGYTF. This chain joins TRBV20-1 and TRBJ1-2, with 12 bases identical to TRBD1. Germline values: CDR1 DFQATT, CDR2 SNEGSKA (reference sequence). The ends lost 3 bases at V and 8 bases at J; junction bases unmatched: 10. CDR3 size: 15 residues.

This clonotype was picked up many times. V is TRBV3-1 and J is TRBJ1-4, with D uncertain. Germline assignment: CDR1 LGHDT and CDR2 YNNKEL (reference sequence). V was pared by 1 base and J by 1 base, with 4 bases between. The CDR3 runs 14 residues. The CDR3 sequence: CASSQGGTNEKLFF. CDR3 bases: TGTGCCAGCAGCCAAGGGGGAACTAATGAAAAACTGTTTTTT. Full variable domain (missing parts from reference TRBV3-1 and TRBJ1-4): DTAVSQTPKYLVTQMGNDKSIKCEQNLGHDTMYWYKQDSKKFLKIMFSYNNKELIINETVPNRFSPKSPDKAHLNLHINSLELGDSAVYFCASSQGGTNEKLFFGSGTQLSVL.